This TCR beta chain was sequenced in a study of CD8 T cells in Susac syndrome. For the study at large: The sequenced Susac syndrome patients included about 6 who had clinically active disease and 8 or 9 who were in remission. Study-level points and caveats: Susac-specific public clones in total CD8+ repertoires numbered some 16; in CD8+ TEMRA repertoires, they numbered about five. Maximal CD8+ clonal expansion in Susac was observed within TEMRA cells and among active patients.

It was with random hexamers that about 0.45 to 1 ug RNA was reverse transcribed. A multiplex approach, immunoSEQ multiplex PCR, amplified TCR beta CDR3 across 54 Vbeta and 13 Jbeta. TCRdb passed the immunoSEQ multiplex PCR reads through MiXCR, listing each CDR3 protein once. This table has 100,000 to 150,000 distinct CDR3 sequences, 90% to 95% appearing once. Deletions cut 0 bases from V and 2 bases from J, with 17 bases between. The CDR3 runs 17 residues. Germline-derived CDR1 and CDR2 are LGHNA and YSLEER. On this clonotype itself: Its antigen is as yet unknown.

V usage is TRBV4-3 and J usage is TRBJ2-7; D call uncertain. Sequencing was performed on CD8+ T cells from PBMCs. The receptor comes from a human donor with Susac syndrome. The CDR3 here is CASSQEIRGRIPYEQYF. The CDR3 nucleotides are TGCGCCAGCAGCCAAGAAATAAGAGGACGGATCCCCTACGAGCAGTACTTC.